The clone carrying this T cell receptor beta chain was detected only once. The data stem from a study of shared clonotypes between healthy human individuals. Study as a whole: Each donor had three CD4 naive, three CD4 memory, two CD8 naive and one CD8 memory plate.

The CDR3 length is 13 residues. Germline V gene sequence: CDR1 SGHRS, CDR2 YFSETQ. V was clipped by 4 bases and J by 1 base, with 8 bases between them. None of the donors, who were healthy HIV-negative adults, had recently had acute infections or vaccinations. For sorted subsets, approximately 180 ng DNA per replicate equaled about 31,000 T cell genomes. The method was immunoSEQ multiplex PCR; TCRdb's version includes in-frame clones alone and lacks a portion of them. The sample carries 1.4 million or so clones, approximately 98.5% recorded once. The chain joins TRBV5-1 to TRBJ1-1, with D perhaps matching TRBD1 (5 bases). The sequence was collected from a man aged 30 to 45 in good health. Sequences were obtained from naive CD4+ T cells sorted from blood. Subset here: CD45RA+ positively selected. Written as DNA, the CDR3 is TGCGCCAGCAGCCCACAGGAGAACACTGAAGCTTTCTTT. Translating gives CASSPQENTEAFF.